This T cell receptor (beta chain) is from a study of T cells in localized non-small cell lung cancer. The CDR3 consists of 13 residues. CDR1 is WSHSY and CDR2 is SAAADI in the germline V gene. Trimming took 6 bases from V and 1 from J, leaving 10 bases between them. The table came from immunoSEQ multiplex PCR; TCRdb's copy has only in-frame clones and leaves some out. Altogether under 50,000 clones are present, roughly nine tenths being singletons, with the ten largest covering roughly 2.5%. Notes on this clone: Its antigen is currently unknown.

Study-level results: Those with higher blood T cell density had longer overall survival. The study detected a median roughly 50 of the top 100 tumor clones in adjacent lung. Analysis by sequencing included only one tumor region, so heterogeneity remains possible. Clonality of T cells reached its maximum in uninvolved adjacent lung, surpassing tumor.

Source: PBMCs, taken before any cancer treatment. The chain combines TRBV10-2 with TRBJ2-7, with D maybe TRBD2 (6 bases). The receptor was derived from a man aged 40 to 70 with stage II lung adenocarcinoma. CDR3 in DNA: TGCGCCAGCAGCGGAGGAGGGTCCTACGAGCAGTACTTC. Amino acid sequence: CASSGGGSYEQYF.